The present entry profiles one T cell receptor (beta chain) with its context. This record belongs to a study of control samples from healthy donors and cancer patients. Clones were sequenced by immunoSEQ multiplex PCR, and TCRdb holds only the in-frame ones, with some missing. The sample includes roughly 120,000 clones, more than 80% seen only once; the top ten take about 1.1%. The clonotype was recovered from a woman aged 45-60 years with colorectal cancer. The specimen sequenced was PBMCs.

The CDR3 sequence is CASSIGYAMNTEAFF. The DNA for the CDR3 is TGTGCCAGTAGTATAGGGTACGCAATGAACACTGAAGCTTTCTTT. The rearrangement uses TRBV19 and TRBJ1-1, with D unresolved. The CDR3 loop spans 15 amino acids. The V end was cut by 1 base, the J end by 0 bases, with 9 bases between. Per the germline V gene, CDR1 is LNHDA and CDR2 is SQIVND (reference sequence).